This is a list of T cell receptor beta chains from one sample in a study of molecular identifiers for immune sequencing clone quantification. TCRdb re-called the PCR reads with MiXCR, one entry per CDR3 protein. The data contain a few hundred thousand distinct CDR3 sequences, roughly 23% of them singletons. Input material: naive CD8+ T cells from blood, with Jurkat cell RNA spiked in. These receptor sequences come from a human donor in good health. Some libraries in this study had Jurkat cell RNA spiked in. Each CDR3 is given with its conserved first and last residue. A D gene is named only where the DNA matches it firmly. Not every row has a clone size; where given, it reads once, few, many or a size class.

TRBV20-1	.	TRBJ2-3	.	TGCAGTGCTAGATACAGAGATAGGACAGATACGCAGTATTTT	CSARYRDRTDTQYF
TRBV6-5	.	TRBJ2-3	.	TGTGCCAGCAGTTACTCGTCGGCGCGCACAGATACGCAGTATTTT	CASSYSSARTDTQYF
TRBV9	few	TRBJ2-7	TRBD2	TGTGCCAGCAGCGGAGGCCCTAGCGGGTCATACGAGCAGTACTTC	CASSGGPSGSYEQYF
TRBV6-2/TRBV6-3	.	TRBJ2-7	TRBD1	TGTGCCAGCAGTAACGGGGACAGCTCCTACGAGCAGTACTTC	CASSNGDSSYEQYF
TRBV28	.	TRBJ1-1	TRBD1	TGTGCCAGCAGGTCCGACAGGGGGTCGGCGTACACTGAAGCTTTCTTT	CASRSDRGSAYTEAFF
TRBV14	.	TRBJ2-7	.	TGTGCCAGCAGCCAGACTAGGACAGGAGCCTACGAGCAGTACTTC	CASSQTRTGAYEQYF
TRBV9	.	TRBJ2-3	TRBD2	TGTGCCAGCAGCGTTGTGGCTAGCGGACTGCAGGATACGCAGTATTTT	CASSVVASGLQDTQYF
TRBV28	few	TRBJ1-1	.	TGTGCCAGCAGTTTAATGGGGGGGGAAACTGAAGCTTTCTTT	CASSLMGGETEAFF
TRBV11-3	few	TRBJ2-1	TRBD2	TGTGCCAGCAGCTCCGATGAGGGCGGGAGCTCCTACAATGAGCAGTTCTTC	CASSSDEGGSSYNEQFF
TRBV3-1	.	TRBJ2-6	.	TGTGCCAGCATTCCCGTTGCAGGGGCCAACGTCCTGACTTTC	CASIPVAGANVLTF
TRBV7-9	.	TRBJ2-5	TRBD2	TGTGCCAGCAGCCCCAAGGCTAGCGGGGGGCTCCAAGAGACCCAGTACTTC	CASSPKASGGLQETQYF
TRBV14	.	TRBJ2-7	TRBD2	TGTGCCAGCAGCCAAGTCCCGGCGGGGGGGACCTACGAGCAGTACTTC	CASSQVPAGGTYEQYF
TRBV9	many	TRBJ2-1	.	TGTGCCAGCAGCGTCAATTTTGCTGAGCAGTTCTTC	CASSVNFAEQFF
TRBV6-6	many	TRBJ2-2	.	TGTGCCAGCAGACCCATGACTACAGACACCGGGGAGCTGTTTTTT	CASRPMTTDTGELFF
TRBV5-4	many	TRBJ2-3	.	TGTGCCAGCAGCCCATCTAGTCCCCCGGATACGCAGTATTTT	CASSPSSPPDTQYF
TRBV7-3	few	TRBJ2-1	TRBD2	TGTGCCAGCAGCTTAGGGACTAGCGGATTCAATGAGCAGTTCTTC	CASSLGTSGFNEQFF
TRBV7-6	many	TRBJ2-5	.	TGTGCCAGCAGCCGTACCCAGGGAGATGGAGAGACCCAGTACTTC	CASSRTQGDGETQYF
TRBV7-9	.	TRBJ2-7	.	TGTGCCAGCAGCTTCCAGGGCAACTGCGAGCAGTACTTC	CASSFQGNCEQYF
TRBV7-9	.	TRBJ2-2	.	TGTGCCAGCAGCTTAAGTGCTATGAGAGGGCAAGACACCGGGGAGCTGTTTTTT	CASSLSAMRGQDTGELFF
TRBV12-3/TRBV12-4	many	TRBJ2-3	.	TGTGCCAGCAGCTCCATGGGCCCGGTGTATGGGACAGATACGCAGTATTTT	CASSSMGPVYGTDTQYF
TRBV12-3/TRBV12-4	few	TRBJ2-5	.	TGTGCCAGCAGTTTGGGGGACCAAGAGACCCAGTACTTC	CASSLGDQETQYF
TRBV27	.	TRBJ2-1	.	TGTGCCAGCATATCTTTACCACACGACTACAATGAGCAGTTCTTC	CASISLPHDYNEQFF
TRBV12-5	many	TRBJ1-1	.	TGTGCTACGAGAGTCTGGAACACTGAAGCTTTCTTT	CATRVWNTEAFF
TRBV6-2/TRBV6-3	many	TRBJ1-5	TRBD1	TGTGCCAGCAGTATCGGACAGGGACGTCAGCCCCAGCATTTT	CASSIGQGRQPQHF
TRBV30	.	TRBJ2-7	.	TGTGCCTGGACCCCAGACGGCAACTCCTACGAGCAGTACTTC	CAWTPDGNSYEQYF
TRBV27	.	TRBJ1-6	TRBD1	TGTGCCAGCAGTTTAGTAAAAGCCACAGGGGTGAAATTACCCCTCCACTTT	CASSLVKATGVKLPLHF
TRBV7-9	many	TRBJ2-3	.	TGTGCCAGCAGCCCGGACACCACAGATACGCAGTATTTT	CASSPDTTDTQYF
TRBV15	many	TRBJ2-3	.	TGTGCCACCAGCAGAGATTTCTGGGCCGGAGGGGCGACAGATACGCAGTATTTT	CATSRDFWAGGATDTQYF
TRBV12-3/TRBV12-4	few	TRBJ2-5	.	TGTGCCAGCAGGAGAGTCGGCGGGGAGAAACAAGAGACCCAGTACTTC	CASRRVGGEKQETQYF
TRBV29-1	.	TRBJ2-7	TRBD1	TGCAGCGTGCTGACAGGGGAGTACGAGCAGTACTTC	CSVLTGEYEQYF
TRBV14	.	TRBJ2-7	.	TGTGCCAGCAGCCAAGTTCCCGAGCAGTACTTC	CASSQVPEQYF
TRBV12-3/TRBV12-4	.	TRBJ2-1	.	TGTGCCAGCAGTTTAAAACAGAGCTCCTACGATGAGCAGTTCTTC	CASSLKQSSYDEQFF
TRBV11-3	few	TRBJ2-1	.	TGTGCCAGCGGGGGATATGACAATGAGCAGTTCTTC	CASGGYDNEQFF
TRBV5-4	many	TRBJ2-5	.	TGTGCCAGCAGCTTAGATGACCAAGAGACCCAGTACTTC	CASSLDDQETQYF
TRBV3-1	.	TRBJ2-5	TRBD2	TGTGCCAGCAGCCAAGTGACGGGGGGTCAAGAGACCCAGTACTTC	CASSQVTGGQETQYF
TRBV7-2	.	TRBJ2-7	.	TGTGCCAGCAGTCTCACCGTGACAGGCCTCTCCTACGAGCAGTACTTC	CASSLTVTGLSYEQYF
TRBV20-1	.	TRBJ2-1	TRBD1	TGCAGTGCTCACGACAGGGGGTTTCCCTACAATGAGCAGTTCTTC	CSAHDRGFPYNEQFF
TRBV19	.	TRBJ1-4	.	TGTGCCAGTAGTTTGGCAGCGAACGAAAAACTGTTTTTT	CASSLAANEKLFF
TRBV29-1	.	TRBJ2-1	TRBD1	TGCAGCGTTGAAGGACAGGGGGGGGATGAGCAGTTCTTC	CSVEGQGGDEQFF
TRBV9	many	TRBJ1-1	.	TGTGCCAGCAGCGTAGTGGGGTCCACTGAAGCTTTCTTT	CASSVVGSTEAFF
TRBV3-1	few	TRBJ2-3	.	TGTGCCAGCAGCCAAGAAGAACTCCTAGGGAAGAGCACAGATACGCAGTATTTT	CASSQEELLGKSTDTQYF
TRBV7-2	many	TRBJ2-1	TRBD1	TGTGCCAGCAGCTTAGGGACAGGGTACAATGAGCAGTTCTTC	CASSLGTGYNEQFF
TRBV12-3/TRBV12-4	many	TRBJ2-1	TRBD2	TGTGCCAGCAGCGGACTAGCGGAGAGGATCGATGAGCAGTTCTTC	CASSGLAERIDEQFF
TRBV10-3	many	TRBJ2-7	.	TGTGCCATCAGTGAGGACAGCTCCTACGAGCAGTACTTC	CAISEDSSYEQYF
TRBV24-1	few	TRBJ2-7	.	TGTGCCACCAGTGCTGGCAGGCAGAACTACGAGCAGTACTTC	CATSAGRQNYEQYF
TRBV20-1	.	TRBJ2-7	TRBD2	TGCAGTGCGGGGGAGGGAGGCCTTAGTTACGAGCAGTACTTC	CSAGEGGLSYEQYF
TRBV4-1	.	TRBJ2-5	TRBD1	TGCGCCAGCAGCAACACGGGACAGGGGCAGGGGCTTGGACACTTC	CASSNTGQGQGLGHF
TRBV20-1	many	TRBJ2-3	.	TGCAGTGCTAGAGGACAGCTGGGAGATACGCAGTATTTT	CSARGQLGDTQYF
TRBV13	many	TRBJ1-6	TRBD1	TGTGCCAGCAGCACTGGGACAGGGGGCGCATCACCCCTCCACTTT	CASSTGTGGASPLHF
TRBV12-3/TRBV12-4	.	TRBJ2-2	TRBD1	TGTGCCAGCAGTCCCACCCCCTCTGGGACAGGGTTTTTCACCGGGGAGCTGTTTTTT	CASSPTPSGTGFFTGELFF
TRBV7-9	many	TRBJ2-3	.	TGTGCCAGCAGCTCCGAGGATCGGCCAAGCACAGATACGCAGTATTTT	CASSSEDRPSTDTQYF
TRBV7-9	.	TRBJ2-4	TRBD2	TGTGCCAGCAGCTCAGGGGGACTAGCGGATCACTACTTC	CASSSGGLADHYF
TRBV29-1	.	TRBJ2-7	.	TGCAGCGTTGCAGAGGGGGGCACTATCTACGAGCAGTACTTC	CSVAEGGTIYEQYF
TRBV4-3	few	TRBJ2-1	.	TGCGCCAGCAGCCAAGAATCAGGAAGGGGCGCATCCTACAATGAGCAGTTCTTC	CASSQESGRGASYNEQFF
TRBV5-6	many	TRBJ2-5	TRBD2	TGTGCCAGCAGCTTGGACACTAGCGAGAGGCAAGAGACCCAGTACTTC	CASSLDTSERQETQYF
TRBV6-2/TRBV6-3	.	TRBJ1-5	.	TGTGCCAGCTCAGCACCCGGACAGTATAGCAATCAGCCCCAGCATTTT	CASSAPGQYSNQPQHF
TRBV20-1	.	TRBJ2-7	.	TGCAGTGCTAGAGTTGGTTTTGAGACTTACCCCTACGAGCAGTACTTC	CSARVGFETYPYEQYF
TRBV5-6	few	TRBJ2-7	.	TGTGCCAGCAGCTCCTCGGACAGCTGCGAGCAGTACTTC	CASSSSDSCEQYF
TRBV19	few	TRBJ2-7	TRBD1	TGTGCCAGTAGTATAAGGGGGCCAGCCTACGAGCAGTACTTC	CASSIRGPAYEQYF